This T cell receptor beta chain was captured by sequencing in a study of T cells in Graves' hyperthyroidism and ophthalmopathy. This clonotype was counted ten times or more. The junction shows a germline mismatch at one end, possibly a read error. Researchers took RNA transcripts and amplified the TCR beta CDR3 regions from them. First-round RT-PCR targeting the TCR CDR3 was performed with the HTBI primer set. TCRdb re-analysed the multiplex PCR reads in MiXCR, keeping a single row per CDR3 protein. The sample gives under 300,000 distinct CDR3 sequences, about an eighth of which show up once; approximately 7.8% is in the top ten. Germline values: CDR1 DFQATT, CDR2 SNEGSKA (reference sequence). The CDR3 runs to 12 residues.

The receptor was isolated from a woman younger than 45 with Graves' hyperthyroidism that later progressed to Graves' ophthalmopathy. The genes are TRBV20-1 and TRBJ2-1; no clear D. The sequenced material came from blood. The CDR3 sequence is CSAGDTYNEQFF. The CDR3 DNA follows: TGCAGTGCTGGAGACACCTACAATGAGCAGTTCTTC.